Listed here are 7 T cell receptor beta chains from one sample, sequenced in a study of blood T cell repertoires in COVID-19. Profiling relied on immunoSEQ multiplex PCR, and the TCRdb table lists in-frame clones only, not all of them. This table has 200,000 to 300,000 clones, 80% to 85% appearing once. The sequenced sample consisted of peripheral blood. The receptors shown here come from a man in his forties with acute or convalescent COVID-19.

This chain uses TRBV11-2 with TRBJ2-7, with 12 bases fitting TRBD2. Germline CDR1 SGHAT, CDR2 FQNNGV. CDR3 length: 15 amino acids. Trimming took 3 bases from V and 3 from J; bases not matched to a gene: 3. The CDR3 DNA is TGTGCCAGCAGCTTTGGACTAGCGGGGAGCTACGAGCAGTACTTC. Its protein is CASSFGLAGSYEQYF.

The chain combines TRBV30 with TRBJ2-7; 7 bases map to TRBD1. J gave up 2 bases and V 5 bases, and 9 bases lay outside the gene matches. The germline V gene has CDR1 GTSNPN and CDR2 SVGIG (reference sequence). This CDR3 comprises 14 residues. Written as DNA, the CDR3 is TGTGCCTGGGATAGGGGGCAGGCCGCCTACGAGCAGTACTTC. Translating it yields CAWDRGQAAYEQYF.

As concerns this clone: Within the sample, other DNA sequences also encode this same CDR3. The rearrangement links TRBV12-3 or TRBV12-4 to TRBJ1-2; D remains ambiguous. Trimming took off 4 bases at V and 0 bases at J, with 3 bases between the two ends. The CDR3 consists of 12 residues. The CDR3 is CASSSSNYGYTF. The DNA for the CDR3 is TGTGCCAGCAGTTCGTCTAACTATGGCTACACCTTC.

The chain carries TRBV7-6 and TRBJ2-1, with 10 bases aligning to TRBD2. Trimming removed 1 base from V and 6 bases from J; junction bases left unmatched: 6. Germline V gives CDR1 SGHVS, CDR2 FNYEAQ. The CDR3 spans 16 residues. CDR3 region: CASSLDLAGGVNEQFF. The CDR3 DNA reads TGTGCCAGCAGCTTAGACTTAGCGGGAGGCGTCAATGAGCAGTTCTTC.

The rearrangement links TRBV2 to TRBJ2-7; 10 bases align to TRBD2. CDR3 length: 15 amino acids. Trimming took 6 bases from V and 3 from J; bases not matched to a gene: 8. Germline V gene data show CDR1 as SNHLY and CDR2 as FYNNEI. The CDR3 loop is CASSGGLAVDYEQYF. CDR3 DNA sequence: TGTGCCAGCAGCGGAGGACTAGCGGTCGACTACGAGCAGTACTTC.

V usage is TRBV19 and J usage is TRBJ1-3; 7 nucleotides agree with TRBD1. The CDR3 length is 18 residues. V trimming: 4 bases; J trimming: 0 bases; junction bases outside the gene matches: 12. Germline assignment: CDR1 LNHDA and CDR2 SQIVND (reference sequence). The CDR3 sequence is CASSTNRQGPSSGNTIYF. The CDR3 DNA sequence: TGTGCCAGTAGTACCAACCGACAGGGCCCGAGCTCTGGAAACACCATATATTTT.

The rearrangement uses TRBV21-1 and TRBJ2-7; the D call TRBD2 from the table was never checked on the DNA. TRBV21-1 is annotated as a pseudogene. This CDR3 comprises 11 residues. The CDR3 nucleotides are TGTGCCAGCAGCAAGGCGGGCGAGCAGTACTTC. Its protein product is CASSKAGEQYF.